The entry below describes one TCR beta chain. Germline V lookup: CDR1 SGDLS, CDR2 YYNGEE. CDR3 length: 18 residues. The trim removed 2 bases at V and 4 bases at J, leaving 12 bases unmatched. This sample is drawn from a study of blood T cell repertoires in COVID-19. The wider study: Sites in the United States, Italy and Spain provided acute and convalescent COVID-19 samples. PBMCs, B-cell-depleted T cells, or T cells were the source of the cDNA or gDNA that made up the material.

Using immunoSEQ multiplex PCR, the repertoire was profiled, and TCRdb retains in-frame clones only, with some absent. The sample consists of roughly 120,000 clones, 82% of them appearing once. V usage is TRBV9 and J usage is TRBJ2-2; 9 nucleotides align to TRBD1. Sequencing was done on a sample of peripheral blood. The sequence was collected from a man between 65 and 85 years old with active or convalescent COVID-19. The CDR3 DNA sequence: TGTGCCAGCAGCGTCCTACCCGGGACAGGGACGGGCACCGGGGAGCTGTTTTTT. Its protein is CASSVLPGTGTGTGELFF.